This TCR beta chain was retrieved from a study of beta chain features in type 1 diabetes. Regarding the study as a whole: Patients with Type 1 diabetes showed moderately but significantly shorter TCRB CDR3s in all four CD4+ subsets. Compared with healthy donors, patients appeared to share more similar naive, central memory and regulatory TCRB repertoires. Any PCR bias toward short templates would affect both groups alike.

J was trimmed by 4 bases and V by 0 bases; bases with no gene match: 7. The CDR3 spans 16 residues. From germline, CDR1 is SGDLS and CDR2 YYNGEE. This clone has just a few counts. Its antigen is still unknown. TCRB transcripts that were expressed got sequenced, as all of the isolated RNA had been reverse transcribed. Profiling relied on immunoSEQ multiplex PCR, and the TCRdb table lists in-frame clones only, not all of them. The profile shows 300,000 to 350,000 clones, approximately 15% of them singletons. The receptor comes from a woman aged 18-30 years with type 1 diabetes. The chain combines TRBV9 with TRBJ2-1; TRBD2 agrees at 7 bases. Sequencing was carried out using naive CD4+ T cells from blood. This chain's CDR3 is CASSVGGSGTYNEQFF. The DNA of the CDR3 is TGTGCCAGCAGCGTAGGCGGGAGTGGAACGTACAATGAGCAGTTCTTC.